This passage covers 6 T cell receptor beta chains from one sample sequenced in a study of response to subunit inactivated influenza vaccine. TCRdb ran MiXCR on the RT-PCR reads and lists one entry per CDR3 protein. Counted here are some 500,000 distinct CDR3 sequences, 25% occurring once; the ten biggest clones make up under 2.5%. The sequences come from CD4+ T cells sorted from PBMCs, collected roughly 5 days after vaccination. These TCRs come from a man in his fifties or sixties who received an inactivated influenza vaccine.

In this sample, this clonotype turned up once. V gene TRBV5-1 combines with J gene TRBJ2-7, with 7 nucleotides matching TRBD1. After removal of 0 bases from V and 0 bases from J, the junction contained 12 bases not matched to a gene. The germline gives CDR1 SGHRS, CDR2 YFSETQ. The CDR3 runs 18 residues. The CDR3 DNA reads TGCGCCAGCAGCTTGGCCTCGGTGAGGGGGCTACTCTCCTACGAGCAGTACTTC. Protein product: CASSLASVRGLLSYEQYF.

This CDR3 is CASSLGYSQGTGKNIQYF. The CDR3, as DNA: TGTGCCAGCAGCTTAGGGTATTCACAGGGGACCGGCAAAAACATTCAGTACTTC. The gene calls are TRBV11-2 and TRBJ2-4; TRBD1 matches 7 bases. There are 18 residues in the CDR3. Trimming cost V 1 base and J 3 bases; bases outside gene matches: 12. Germline-derived CDR1 and CDR2 are SGHAT and FQNNGV.

The CDR3 reads CAWSPFALNTEAFF. CDR3 nucleotides: TGTGCCTGGAGCCCCTTCGCCCTGAACACTGAAGCTTTCTTT. V gene TRBV30 combines with J gene TRBJ1-1; no firm D call. The V end was cut by 3 bases, the J end by 0 bases, with 11 bases between. This CDR3 has 14 amino acids. Germline CDR1 is GTSNPN and CDR2 is SVGIG (reference sequence).

This clonotype was seen only once. V gene TRBV7-9 combines with J gene TRBJ1-1; D unresolved. Germline CDR1 and CDR2: SEHNR and FQNEAQ (reference sequence). The V and J ends lost 6 bases and 3 bases respectively, with 23 bases between them. The CDR3 is 17 residues long. The CDR3 coding sequence is TGTGCCAGCAGTTCGCCACCCTATAGTGGCGCCGACACTGAAGCTTTCTTT. Protein product: CASSSPPYSGADTEAFF.

The chain couples TRBV10-2 to TRBJ2-3; 9 bases are a match to TRBD2. There are 14 residues in the CDR3. The V gene's germline CDR1 is WSHSY and CDR2 SAAADI. V was clipped by 5 bases and J by 2 bases; unmatched bases: 2. Here the CDR3 DNA reads TGCGCCAGCAGTAGCGGGGGGCTCACAGATACGCAGTATTTT. Residues: CASSSGGLTDTQYF.

V usage is TRBV9 and J usage is TRBJ1-1, with TRBD1 matching over 9 bases. Looked up from germline, CDR1 is SGDLS and CDR2 is YYNGEE. V shed 0 bases, J shed 4 bases, and the junction held 4 bases outside the gene matches. The CDR3 loop spans 15 amino acids. In DNA form, the CDR3 reads TGTGCCAGCAGCGTAGGTGGGACAGGGCCCACTGAAGCTTTCTTT. Amino acid sequence: CASSVGGTGPTEAFF.